The clone carrying this T cell receptor beta chain appeared a few times. This record belongs to a study of technical replicates of blood from a few donors. Sequencing was performed with immunoSEQ multiplex PCR; in TCRdb, only in-frame clones are kept and a portion is missing. The sample carries around 79,000 clones, approximately 94% recorded once. The CDR3 contains 14 residues. Germline values: CDR1 SGHDN, CDR2 FVKESK. V lost 3 bases to trimming and J lost 2 bases, with 11 bases between them. The sample consisted of T cells isolated from PBMCs. The chain has TRBV14 and TRBJ2-7; D is unresolved. The sequence was collected from a human donor in good health. The CDR3 reads CASSHRSWPYEQYF. The CDR3 nucleotides are TGTGCCAGCAGCCACCGTTCGTGGCCCTACGAGCAGTACTTC.